This TCR beta chain was identified during a study of control samples from healthy donors and cancer patients. Sequencing was performed with immunoSEQ multiplex PCR; in TCRdb, only in-frame clones are kept and a portion is missing. The table includes around 170,000 clones, around 90% detected once. Trimming pared 2 bases from V and 6 bases from J, leaving 8 bases between. This CDR3 has 12 residues. Germline CDR1 reads SGDLS; CDR2 reads YYNGEE. Sequenced sample: blood. The sequence came from a woman aged 50 to 60 in good health. The chain couples TRBV9 to TRBJ1-2; tentative D call: TRBD1 (5 bases). The CDR3 region is CASSVTENGYTF. In DNA, the CDR3 is TGTGCCAGCAGCGTGACAGAAAATGGCTACACCTTC.